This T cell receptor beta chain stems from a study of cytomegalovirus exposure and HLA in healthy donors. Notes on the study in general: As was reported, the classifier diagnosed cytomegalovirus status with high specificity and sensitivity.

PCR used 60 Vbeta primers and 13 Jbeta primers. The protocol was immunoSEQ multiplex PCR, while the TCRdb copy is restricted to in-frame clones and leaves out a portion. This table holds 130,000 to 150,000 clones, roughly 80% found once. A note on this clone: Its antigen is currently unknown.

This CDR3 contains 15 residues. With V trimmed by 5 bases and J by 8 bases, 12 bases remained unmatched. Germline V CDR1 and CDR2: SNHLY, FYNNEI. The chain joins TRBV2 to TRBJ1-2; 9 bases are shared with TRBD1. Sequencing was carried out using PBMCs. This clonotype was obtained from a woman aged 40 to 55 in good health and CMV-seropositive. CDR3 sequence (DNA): TGTGCCAGCAGTTTCAGGACGGGACAGGGAGAGGGCTACACCTTC. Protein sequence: CASSFRTGQGEGYTF.